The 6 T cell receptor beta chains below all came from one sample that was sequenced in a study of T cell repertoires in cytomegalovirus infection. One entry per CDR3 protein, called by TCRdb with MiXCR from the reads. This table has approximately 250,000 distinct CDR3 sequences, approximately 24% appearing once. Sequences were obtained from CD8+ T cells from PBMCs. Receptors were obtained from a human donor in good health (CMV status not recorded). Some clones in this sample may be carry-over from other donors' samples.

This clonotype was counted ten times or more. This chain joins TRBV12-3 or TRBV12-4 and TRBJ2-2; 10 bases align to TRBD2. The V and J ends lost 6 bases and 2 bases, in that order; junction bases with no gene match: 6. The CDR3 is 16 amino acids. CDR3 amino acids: CASSQGLATNTGELFF. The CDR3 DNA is TGTGCCAGCAGCCAGGGACTAGCGACTAACACCGGGGAGCTGTTTTTT.

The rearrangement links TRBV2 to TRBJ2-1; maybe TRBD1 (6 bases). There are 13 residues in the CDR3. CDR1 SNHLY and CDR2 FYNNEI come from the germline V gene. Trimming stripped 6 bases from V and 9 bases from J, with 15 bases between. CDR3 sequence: CASRLPTGTEQFF. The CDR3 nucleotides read TGTGCCAGCAGACTTCCCACAGGGACTGAGCAGTTCTTC.

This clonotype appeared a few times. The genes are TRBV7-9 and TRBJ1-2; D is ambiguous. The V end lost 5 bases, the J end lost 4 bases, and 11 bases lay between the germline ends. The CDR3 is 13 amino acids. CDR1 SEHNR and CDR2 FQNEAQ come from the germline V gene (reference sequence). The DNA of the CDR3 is TGTGCCAGCAGCCCGCCTCTCCTCTATGGCTACACCTTC. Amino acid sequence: CASSPPLLYGYTF.

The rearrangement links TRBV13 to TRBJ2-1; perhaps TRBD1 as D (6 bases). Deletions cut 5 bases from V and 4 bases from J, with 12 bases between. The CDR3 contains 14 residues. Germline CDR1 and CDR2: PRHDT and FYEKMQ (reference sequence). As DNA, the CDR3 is TGTGCCAGCAGCCTCCGGGACAAATACAATGAGCAGTTCTTC. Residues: CASSLRDKYNEQFF. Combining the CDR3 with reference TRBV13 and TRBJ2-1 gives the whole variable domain AAGVIQSPRHLIKEKRETATLKCYPIPRHDTVYWYQQGPGQDPQFLISFYEKMQSDKGSIPDRFSAQQFSDYHSELNMSSLELGDSALYFCASSLRDKYNEQFFGPGTRLTVL.

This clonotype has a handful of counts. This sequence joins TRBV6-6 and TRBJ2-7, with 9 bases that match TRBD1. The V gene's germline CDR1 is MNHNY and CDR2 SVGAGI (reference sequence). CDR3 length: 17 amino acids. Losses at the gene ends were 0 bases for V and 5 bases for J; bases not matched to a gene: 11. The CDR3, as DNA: TGTGCCAGCAGTTACTCGGTAACAGGGGGCGTAGGAGACGAGCAGTACTTC. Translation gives CASSYSVTGGVGDEQYF.

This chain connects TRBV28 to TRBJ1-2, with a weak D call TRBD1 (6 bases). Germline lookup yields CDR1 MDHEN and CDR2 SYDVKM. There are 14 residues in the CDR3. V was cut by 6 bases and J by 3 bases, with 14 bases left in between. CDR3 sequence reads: CASSLADSYYGYTF. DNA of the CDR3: TGTGCCAGCAGCCTTGCGGACAGCTACTATGGCTACACCTTC.